These 7 T cell receptor beta chains originate from one sample sequenced in a study of response to subunit inactivated influenza vaccine. TCRdb re-called the RT-PCR reads through MiXCR, storing one row per CDR3 protein. The sample has fewer than 700,000 distinct CDR3 sequences, 10% to 15% seen once. This specimen was PBMCs from blood, taken more than 35 days after vaccination. The receptors were gathered from a man in his fifties who received an inactivated influenza vaccine.

The sample holds many counts of this clonotype. The chain couples TRBV20-1 to TRBJ2-5; TRBD1 agrees at 8 bases. Germline lookup yields CDR1 DFQATT and CDR2 SNEGSKA (reference sequence). V trimming: 5 bases; J trimming: 1 base; junction bases outside the gene matches: 6. This CDR3 region has 14 residues. CDR3: CSASRQGTQETQYF. CDR3 bases: TGCAGTGCTTCTCGACAGGGGACCCAAGAGACCCAGTACTTC.

The chain has TRBV20-1 and TRBJ2-5, with D uncertain. This CDR3 spans 10 amino acids. Germline V lookup: CDR1 DFQATT, CDR2 SNEGSKA (reference sequence). Trimming removed 2 bases at V and 10 bases at J, with 8 bases between. The CDR3 DNA reads TGCAGTGCTAGACTCCAAAACCAGTACTTC. Its protein is CSARLQNQYF.

This clonotype was seen many times. At one boundary the junction diverges from the germline segment, which might be a read error. The rearrangement uses TRBV7-7 and TRBJ1-1; D is unresolved. The CDR3 has 13 amino acids. Germline V gives CDR1 SSHAT, CDR2 FNYEAQ (reference sequence). The CDR3 sequence: CASSRSLNTEAFF. CDR3 sequence (DNA): TGTGCTAGCAGTCGAAGTTTGAACACTGAAGCTTTCTTT. Combining the CDR3 with reference TRBV7-7 and TRBJ1-1 gives the whole variable domain GAGVSQSPRYKVTKRGQDVTLRCDPISSHATLYWYQQALGQGPEFLTYFNYEAQPDKSGLPSDRFSAERPEGSISTLTIQRTEQRDSAMYRCASSRSLNTEAFFGQGTRLTVV.

The rearrangement links TRBV11-2 to TRBJ2-5; no definite D call. Trimming removed 2 bases at V and 8 bases at J, with 12 bases between. Germline V gene data show CDR1 as SGHAT and CDR2 as FQNNGV. The CDR3 runs 13 residues. The CDR3 region has the DNA TGTGCCAGCAGCTTATCCTGGGTCTCAACCCAGTACTTC. Protein product: CASSLSWVSTQYF.

The V gene is TRBV7-9, the J gene TRBJ2-1, with 12 bases matching TRBD2. J gave up 2 bases and V 5 bases, and 4 bases lay outside the gene matches. The V gene's germline CDR1 is SEHNR and CDR2 FQNEAQ (reference sequence). The CDR3 is 16 residues long. The DNA of the CDR3 is TGTGCCAGCAGCACCCGACTAGCGGGGGCCTACAATGAGCAGTTCTTC. Protein product: CASSTRLAGAYNEQFF.

V usage is TRBV6-2 or TRBV6-3 and J usage is TRBJ2-3; possible D gene TRBD1, 5 bases. The germline gives CDR1 MNHEY, CDR2 SVGEGT. V was cut by 5 bases and J by 0 bases, with 12 bases left in between. CDR3 size: 15 residues. CDR3 nucleotide sequence: TGTGCCAGCAGTCCGCTGACAGTTAGCACAGATACGCAGTATTTT. It encodes CASSPLTVSTDTQYF.

The J gene is TRBJ1-2, the V gene TRBV6-1; no reliable D call. The CDR3 runs to 15 residues. CDR1 MNHNS and CDR2 SASEGT come from the germline V gene. Trimming removed 10 bases from V and 5 bases from J, with 23 bases in between. The CDR3 sequence is CATLGAPSKGYGYTF. In DNA, the CDR3 is TGTGCCACCCTGGGAGCTCCTTCGAAAGGGTATGGCTACACCTTC.